A single sample gave rise to the 15 T cell receptor beta chains below, sequenced in a study of blood T cell repertoires in COVID-19. Some clones are missing from TCRdb's copy, which holds only in-frame ones; the method was immunoSEQ multiplex PCR. The data hold approximately 60,000 clones, with 81% observed a single time. Sequencing was done on a sample of peripheral blood. The source of these receptors is an elderly man with acute or convalescent COVID-19.

The chain has TRBV5-4 and TRBJ2-7, with unresolved D. Germline V lookup: CDR1 SGHNT, CDR2 YYREEE (reference sequence). The V gene lost 1 base and the J gene lost 0 bases, with 8 bases spanning the gap. This CDR3 has 14 residues. The CDR3 loop reads CASSLSSSSYEQYF. For the CDR3, the DNA is TGTGCCAGCAGCTTGTCTTCGAGCTCCTACGAGCAGTACTTC.

DNA for the CDR3: TGTGCCAGTAGTATCACAGGGGTCAAGACTGAAGCTTTCTTT. It yields the protein CASSITGVKTEAFF. This rearrangement joins TRBV19 to TRBJ1-1; 7 bases fit TRBD1. The CDR3 runs 14 residues. V was clipped by 3 bases and J by 5 bases; unmatched bases: 6. Germline V CDR1 and CDR2: LNHDA, SQIVND (reference sequence).

The rearrangement joins TRBV2 to TRBJ1-2; no reliable D call. V lost 4 bases to trimming and J lost 2 bases, with 8 bases between them. The CDR3 has 13 residues. Looked up from germline, CDR1 is SNHLY and CDR2 is FYNNEI. In nucleotides, the CDR3 is TGTGCCAGCAGTGGATACGGGAACTATGGCTACACCTTC. Translation: CASSGYGNYGYTF.

The V call is TRBV4-1, the J call TRBJ2-5; D is ambiguous. V lost 2 bases to trimming and J lost 0 bases, with 7 bases between them. Looked up from germline, CDR1 is MGHRA and CDR2 is YSYEKL. This CDR3 region has 14 residues. The CDR3 DNA is TGCGCCAGCAGCCAACAGGAATACCAAGAGACCCAGTACTTC. This sequence encodes CASSQQEYQETQYF.

The CDR3 loop is CASSDRWSRDEQYF. The CDR3 bases are TGTGCCAGCAGCGACAGGTGGAGTCGCGACGAGCAGTACTTC. The rearrangement joins TRBV6-5 to TRBJ2-7, with D possibly TRBD1 on 6 matching bases. Germline V lookup: CDR1 MNHEY, CDR2 SVGAGI. This CDR3 region has 14 residues. Trimming removed 6 bases at V and 5 bases at J, with 17 bases between.

This chain connects TRBV28 to TRBJ1-3; D is uncertain. The CDR3 sequence is 14 residues long. The ends were cut back, 4 bases at V and 1 base at J, with 8 bases in the middle. The V gene's germline CDR1 is MDHEN and CDR2 SYDVKM. CDR3 nucleotide sequence: TGTGCCAGCAGTTATGCGGGATCTGGAAACACCATATATTTT. Protein: CASSYAGSGNTIYF.

The rearrangement joins TRBV20-1 to TRBJ2-1; weak D call: TRBD2 (6 bases). Germline-derived CDR1 and CDR2 are DFQATT and SNEGSKA (reference sequence). The CDR3 loop spans 15 amino acids. V gave up 3 bases and J gave up 12 bases, with 24 bases separating them. The CDR3 DNA reads as TGCAGTGCTAGTAAACCCGGGACTTGGACCCCTGGGCAGTTCTTC. Residues: CSASKPGTWTPGQFF.

The chain has TRBV6-5 and TRBJ1-3; D is possibly TRBD1 (6 bases). This CDR3 contains 13 residues. From germline, CDR1 is MNHEY and CDR2 SVGAGI. V was clipped by 8 bases and J by 4 bases, with 12 bases between them. The CDR3 protein is CASGGLVGNTIYF. Here the CDR3 DNA reads TGTGCCAGCGGGGGCTTGGTAGGAAACACCATATATTTT.

This chain links TRBV30 with TRBJ2-5; 12 bases map to TRBD2. Germline V gene lookup returns CDR1 GTSNPN and CDR2 SVGIG (reference sequence). This CDR3 is built from 15 residues. With V trimmed by 2 bases and J by 2 bases, 3 bases remained unmatched. The CDR3 loop is CAWSLLAGGQETQYF. The DNA for the CDR3 is TGTGCCTGGAGTCTTCTAGCGGGGGGGCAAGAGACCCAGTACTTC.

V usage is TRBV6-5 and J usage is TRBJ2-2; D might be TRBD1 (7 bases). There are 14 residues in the CDR3. Trimming took off 8 bases at V and 2 bases at J, with 12 bases between the two ends. The V gene's germline CDR1 is MNHEY and CDR2 SVGAGI. CDR3 nucleotides: TGTGCCAGCCACGGAGGGGGCAACACCGGGGAGCTGTTTTTT. Translated, it gives CASHGGGNTGELFF.

The chain is built from TRBV24-1 and TRBJ1-5; D is ambiguous. Deletions cut 4 bases from V and 0 bases from J, with 15 bases between. Germline CDR1 and CDR2: KGHDR and SFDVKD. This CDR3 is 17 amino acids long. Written as DNA, the CDR3 is TGTGCCACCAGTGACCCCCTAGCGAGCCATAGCAATCAGCCCCAGCATTTT. It is translated as CATSDPLASHSNQPQHF.

This chain joins TRBV30 and TRBJ1-6, with 8 bases that match TRBD1. CDR1 is GTSNPN, CDR2 SVGIG, per germline (reference sequence). This CDR3 is 14 amino acids long. The V segment lost 1 base and the J segment 10 bases; nucleotides outside the gene matches: 6. The CDR3 DNA follows: TGTGCCTGGAGTGGAGGACAGGGCGGCTCACCCCTCCACTTT. Residues: CAWSGGQGGSPLHF.

In this sample, this clone turned up once. V usage is TRBV11-2 and J usage is TRBJ1-1; D gene unclear. Germline lookup yields CDR1 SGHAT and CDR2 FQNNGV. The CDR3 runs to 14 residues. V was cut by 0 bases and J by 1 base, with 6 bases left in between. The CDR3 DNA is TGTGCCAGCAGCTTAGATTGGGCGAACACTGAAGCTTTCTTT. Translating gives CASSLDWANTEAFF.

The genes are TRBV5-1 and TRBJ1-2; 10 bases fit TRBD1. CDR1 and CDR2 (germline): SGHRS, YFSETQ. V was clipped by 0 bases and J by 7 bases; unmatched bases: 6. The CDR3 runs 15 residues. The CDR3 DNA sequence: TGCGCCAGCAGCTTGGCCGGACAGGGGGTGAGTGGCTACACCTTC. Encoded protein: CASSLAGQGVSGYTF.

V gene TRBV2 combines with J gene TRBJ1-4, with D perhaps TRBD1 (6 bases). The V gene's germline CDR1 is SNHLY and CDR2 FYNNEI. CDR3 size: 15 residues. Trimming shortened V by 6 bases and J by 4 bases, and 15 bases separated the two germline ends. The CDR3 sequence is CASRVQGLDNEKLFF. The CDR3 DNA follows: TGTGCCAGCAGGGTACAGGGCTTGGATAATGAAAAACTGTTTTTT.